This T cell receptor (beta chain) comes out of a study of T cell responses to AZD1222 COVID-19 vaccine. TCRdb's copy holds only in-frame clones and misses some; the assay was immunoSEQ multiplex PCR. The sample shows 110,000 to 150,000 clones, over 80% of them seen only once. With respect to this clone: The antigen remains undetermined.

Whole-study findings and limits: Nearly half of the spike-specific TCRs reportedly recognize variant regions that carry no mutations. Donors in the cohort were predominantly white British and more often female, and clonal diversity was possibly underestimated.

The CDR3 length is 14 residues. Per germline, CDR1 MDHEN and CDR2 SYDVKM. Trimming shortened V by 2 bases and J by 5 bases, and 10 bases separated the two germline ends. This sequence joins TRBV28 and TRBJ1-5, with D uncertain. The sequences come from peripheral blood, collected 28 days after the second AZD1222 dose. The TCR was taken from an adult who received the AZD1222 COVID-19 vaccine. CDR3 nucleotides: TGTGCCAGCAGTTTAGTAGTAAATTATCAGCCCCAGCATTTT. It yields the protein CASSLVVNYQPQHF.